These 27 T cell receptor beta chains originate from one sample sequenced in a study of cytomegalovirus exposure and HLA in healthy donors. The PCR contained 60 Vbeta and 13 Jbeta primers. Generated by immunoSEQ multiplex PCR, the TCRdb table keeps only in-frame clones and is missing some. The profile shows about 140,000 clones, roughly 81% of them singletons. The sequencing sample was made of PBMCs. The source is a female donor in good health and CMV-seronegative.

The chain uses TRBV25-1 and TRBJ2-7, with 7 bases aligning to TRBD1. CDR1 is MGHDK, CDR2 SYGVNS, per germline. The V gene end was trimmed by 2 bases and the J gene end by 2 bases; junction bases not matched to a gene: 6. The CDR3 loop spans 15 amino acids. The CDR3 region is CASSETGDRAYEQYF. In DNA form, the CDR3 reads TGTGCCAGCAGTGAAACAGGGGACCGGGCCTACGAGCAGTACTTC.

The chain is built from TRBV19 and TRBJ2-7, with a tentative D call TRBD2 (5 bases). Trimming left V 10 bases short and J 2 bases short, with 18 bases between. Germline CDR1 reads LNHDA; CDR2 reads SQIVND (reference sequence). The CDR3 has 14 amino acids. In nucleotides, the CDR3 is TGTGCCACCGACCAACCGGACGGGACCTACGAGCAGTACTTC. It translates to CATDQPDGTYEQYF.

The table lists this clone with a count of one. V usage is TRBV29-1 and J usage is TRBJ2-7; maybe TRBD2 (6 bases). The CDR3 sequence is 15 residues long. V lost 2 bases to trimming and J lost 2 bases, with 16 bases between them. Germline V CDR1 and CDR2: SQVTM, ANQGSEA. CDR3 protein: CSVERGGGDPYEQYF. Written as DNA, the CDR3 is TGCAGCGTTGAAAGGGGAGGAGGGGATCCCTACGAGCAGTACTTC.

The gene calls are TRBV27 and TRBJ1-2; tentative D call: TRBD1 (5 bases). The V gene lost 5 bases and the J gene lost 4 bases, with 14 bases spanning the gap. Germline V lookup: CDR1 MNHEY, CDR2 SMNVEV (reference sequence). The length of the CDR3 is 14 residues. For the CDR3, the DNA is TGTGCCAGCAGTCCCAGGGAAGGGGTCTATGGCTACACCTTC. Its protein product is CASSPREGVYGYTF.

The chain couples TRBV5-1 to TRBJ2-7; D gene unclear. Germline assignment: CDR1 SGHRS and CDR2 YFSETQ. This CDR3 has 16 residues. The V and J ends lost 2 bases and 0 bases respectively, with 15 bases between them. The CDR3 region is CASSLVSRLSSYEQYF. CDR3 bases: TGCGCCAGCAGCTTAGTCTCCAGGCTAAGCTCCTACGAGCAGTACTTC.

This clone turned up a few times. The junction differs from germline at one of its ends, possibly a read error. This sequence joins TRBV7-7 and TRBJ2-7; TRBD2 is a possible D gene (6 bases). Per germline, CDR1 SSHAT and CDR2 FNYEAQ (reference sequence). CDR3 length: 13 residues. The CDR3, as DNA: TGTGCTAGCAGCTTAGCGGCAGACTACGAGCAGTACTTC. Amino acids: CASSLAADYEQYF.

This clone has only a few counts. The chain employs TRBV4-1 and TRBJ2-6; D might be TRBD2 (6 bases). Germline CDR1 and CDR2: MGHRA and YSYEKL. Trimming took off 7 bases at V and 1 base at J, with 20 bases between the two ends. This CDR3 has 18 amino acids. For the CDR3, the DNA is TGCGCCAGCATGGAGGGACCAATCTTTAAGTCTGGGGCCAACGTCCTGACTTTC. Amino acids: CASMEGPIFKSGANVLTF.

The rearrangement links TRBV15 to TRBJ1-2, with D unclear. Trimming removed 0 bases at V and 6 bases at J, with 5 bases between. This CDR3 has 12 residues. CDR1 and CDR2 (germline): LNHNV, YYDKDF (reference sequence). CDR3 amino acids: CATSRDHHGYTF. CDR3 sequence (DNA): TGTGCCACCAGCAGAGATCATCATGGCTACACCTTC.

This clone was counted between two and nine times. CDR3 region: CASSLQGLFGELFF. The CDR3 bases are TGTGCCAGCAGTTTACAGGGACTGTTCGGGGAGCTGTTTTTT. This chain connects TRBV28 to TRBJ2-2; perhaps TRBD2 as D (6 bases). Germline V CDR1 and CDR2: MDHEN, SYDVKM. The CDR3 has 14 residues. V gave up 2 bases and J gave up 7 bases, with 11 bases separating them.

The chain joins TRBV6-1 to TRBJ2-4; D is possibly TRBD1 (5 bases). This CDR3 is built from 15 residues. The ends were cut back, 8 bases at V and 3 bases at J, with 17 bases in the middle. Germline values: CDR1 MNHNS, CDR2 SASEGT. CDR3 sequence: CASGTGLYDKNIQYF. The CDR3 nucleotides read TGTGCCAGCGGAACAGGCTTGTATGACAAAAACATTCAGTACTTC.

V gene TRBV9 combines with J gene TRBJ2-2; 11 bases match TRBD2. The CDR3 runs 16 residues. Trimming at V came to 0 bases and at J to 4 bases, leaving 2 bases not matched to a gene. The germline V gene encodes CDR1 SGDLS and CDR2 YYNGEE. CDR3 in DNA: TGTGCCAGCAGCGTAGCTAGCGGGGGGACCACCGGGGAGCTGTTTTTT. Its translation is CASSVASGGTTGELFF. Based on the CDR3 plus reference TRBV9 and TRBJ2-2, the full variable domain is DSGVTQTPKHLITATGQRVTLRCSPRSGDLSVYWYQQSLDQGLQFLIQYYNGEERAKGNILERFSAQQFPDLHSELNLSSLELGDSALYFCASSVASGGTTGELFFGEGSRLTVL.

The chain carries TRBV7-8 and TRBJ1-3, with 8 bases identical to TRBD1. The V segment lost 2 bases and the J segment 0 bases; nucleotides outside the gene matches: 15. CDR1 SGHVS and CDR2 FQNEAQ come from the germline V gene. The length of the CDR3 is 20 residues. CDR3 residues: CASSLFDPIGTGPSGNTIYF. In DNA, the CDR3 is TGTGCCAGCAGCTTATTTGACCCCATTGGGACAGGCCCCTCTGGAAACACCATATATTTT. The whole variable domain, filled in from reference TRBV7-8 and TRBJ1-3, reads GAGVSQSPRYKVAKRGQDVALRCDPISGHVSLFWYQQALGQGPEFLTYFQNEAQLDKSGLPSDRFFAERPEGSVSTLKIQRTQQEDSAVYLCASSLFDPIGTGPSGNTIYFGEGSWLTVV.

The rearrangement uses TRBV23-1 and TRBJ2-1, with D possibly TRBD1 on 6 matching bases. TRBV23-1 is an ORF, with its function uncertain. The CDR3 runs 16 residues. V was pared by 7 bases and J by 6 bases, with 22 bases between. The CDR3: CASKPQGRASLNEQFF. CDR3 nucleotide sequence: TGCGCCAGCAAGCCACAGGGTCGGGCCAGCCTCAATGAGCAGTTCTTC.

The V and J genes are TRBV6-5 and TRBJ2-5; D might be TRBD1 (5 bases). Per germline, CDR1 MNHEY and CDR2 SVGAGI. This CDR3 is 13 amino acids long. V lost 2 bases and J 5 bases, leaving 9 bases between the germline ends. The CDR3 region has the DNA TGTGCCAGCAGTTACAGGGGTACGGAGACCCAGTACTTC. It encodes CASSYRGTETQYF.

The sample holds a few counts of this clone. This chain connects TRBV6-5 to TRBJ2-7; 8 nucleotides agree with TRBD2. This CDR3 spans 15 amino acids. Germline-derived CDR1 and CDR2 are MNHEY and SVGAGI. Unmatched junction bases numbered 13, after V lost 8 bases and J lost 4 bases. CDR3 DNA sequence: TGTGCCAGCCCAGTTCGAGCGGGAGCTGGATACGAGCAGTACTTC. This codes for CASPVRAGAGYEQYF.

This clone was seen only once. The chain joins TRBV5-1 to TRBJ2-5; 9 nucleotides align to TRBD1. The V and J ends lost 5 bases and 2 bases, in that order; junction bases with no gene match: 4. CDR3 length: 14 residues. CDR1 SGHRS and CDR2 YFSETQ come from the germline V gene. This chain's CDR3 is CASSSGTGQETQYF. The CDR3 DNA is TGCGCCAGCAGTTCCGGGACAGGGCAAGAGACCCAGTACTTC.

The genes are TRBV19 and TRBJ2-7; D might be TRBD2 (6 bases). With 6 bases removed from V and 0 bases from J, the gap between germline ends came to 18 bases. The CDR3 length is 16 residues. CDR1 and CDR2 (germline): LNHDA, SQIVND (reference sequence). The CDR3 nucleotides read TGTGCCAGTAGCCAATACCTAGCGTCTAACTCCTACGAGCAGTACTTC. Translation gives CASSQYLASNSYEQYF. Full variable domain (rest looked up from reference TRBV19 and TRBJ2-7): DGGITQSPKYLFRKEGQNVTLSCEQNLNHDAMYWYRQDPGQGLRLIYYSQIVNDFQKGDIAEGYSVSREKKESFPLTVTSAQKNPTAFYLCASSQYLASNSYEQYFGPGTRLTVT.

V usage is TRBV6-6 and J usage is TRBJ1-2, with D unclear. Between the trimmed V and J ends, which lost 2 bases and 7 bases, there was a span of 8 bases. Per germline, CDR1 MNHNY and CDR2 SVGAGI (reference sequence). The CDR3 is made up of 12 amino acids. The CDR3 spells CASSYEFAGYTF. The CDR3 region has the DNA TGTGCCAGCAGTTACGAGTTTGCTGGCTACACCTTC.

This clone was counted only a few times. The gene calls are TRBV5-5 and TRBJ1-4; D perhaps matches TRBD1 (6 bases). Germline-derived CDR1 and CDR2 are SGHKS and YYEKEE (reference sequence). V was pared by 4 bases and J by 3 bases, with 13 bases between. There are 15 residues in the CDR3. The CDR3 here is CASSKQGYANEKLFF. The CDR3, as DNA: TGTGCCAGCAGCAAACAGGGATATGCTAATGAAAAACTGTTTTTT.

The rearrangement joins TRBV5-1 to TRBJ2-1, with 8 bases aligning to TRBD2. The CDR3 sequence is 15 residues long. With 5 bases clipped from V and 5 bases from J, the junction kept 9 bases outside the gene matches. Germline CDR1 reads SGHRS; CDR2 reads YFSETQ. In nucleotides, the CDR3 is TGCGCCAGCAGACGAAGCGGGAGTGAGAACAATGAGCAGTTCTTC. Amino acid sequence: CASRRSGSENNEQFF. Supplemented by reference TRBV5-1 and TRBJ2-1, the full variable domain reads KAGVTQTPRYLIKTRGQQVTLSCSPISGHRSVSWYQQTPGQGLQFLFEYFSETQRNKGNFPGRFSGRQFSNSRSEMNVSTLELGDSALYLCASRRSGSENNEQFFGPGTRLTVL.

The V gene is TRBV5-1, the J gene TRBJ2-5, with 10 bases identical to TRBD1. Germline loops: CDR1 SGHRS, CDR2 YFSETQ. The CDR3 consists of 16 residues. Germline trimming cut 4 bases from V and 2 bases from J; bases unmatched to any gene: 8. As DNA, the CDR3 is TGCGCCAGCAGCCTTCGTCTGGACAGGGGGCAAGAGACCCAGTACTTC. Protein sequence: CASSLRLDRGQETQYF.

This chain uses TRBV7-2 with TRBJ1-2; 9 bases are a match to TRBD1. Germline V lookup: CDR1 SGHTA, CDR2 FQGNSA. The CDR3 has 18 residues. Losses at the gene ends were 4 bases for V and 0 bases for J; bases not matched to a gene: 12. Here the CDR3 DNA reads TGTGCCAGCAGCTCCCCACCGGGACAGGGTTTCACTAACTATGGCTACACCTTC. Translation: CASSSPPGQGFTNYGYTF.

The chain recombines TRBV7-2 with TRBJ2-5; D not certain. Between the trimmed V and J ends, which lost 5 bases and 2 bases, there was a span of 15 bases. CDR3 length: 15 residues. CDR1 and CDR2 from the germline V gene are SGHTA and FQGNSA. The CDR3 is CASSRSLLLQETQYF. The CDR3, as DNA: TGTGCCAGCAGCCGATCCCTCCTACTGCAAGAGACCCAGTACTTC.

The chain uses TRBV21-1 and TRBJ2-4; the table's D gene call, TRBD1, was not cross checked with the DNA. TRBV21-1 is designated a pseudogene. This CDR3 comprises 13 residues. CDR3 nucleotide sequence: TGTGCCAGCAACCGACAGGGTGAAAACATTCAGTACTTC. Protein: CASNRQGENIQYF.

V and J are TRBV20-1 and TRBJ1-1, with D unresolved. Germline CDR1 reads DFQATT; CDR2 reads SNEGSKA (reference sequence). The V end lost 6 bases, the J end lost 9 bases, and 14 bases lay between the germline ends. The CDR3 totals 11 residues. CDR3 sequence: CSAILGVQAFF. CDR3 DNA sequence: TGCAGTGCCATCCTCGGGGTCCAAGCTTTCTTT.

The chain has TRBV30 and TRBJ2-2; perhaps TRBD1 as D (5 bases). Deletions cut 7 bases from V and 4 bases from J, with 19 bases between. The CDR3 is 15 residues long. Germline V gene sequence: CDR1 GTSNPN, CDR2 SVGIG (reference sequence). For the CDR3, the DNA is TGTGCCTTCCTCTCTGGGGCCTTACCCACCGGGGAGCTGTTTTTT. This encodes CAFLSGALPTGELFF.

V gene TRBV19 combines with J gene TRBJ1-5, with TRBD1 matching 9 bases. V lost 4 bases and J lost 7; bases outside the gene matches: 14. In germline, CDR1 is LNHDA, CDR2 SQIVND (reference sequence). CDR3 length: 17 residues. For the CDR3, the DNA is TGTGCCAGTAGTACCCGCCCCACAGGGGGCGGGGGACAGCCCCAGCATTTT. This encodes CASSTRPTGGGGQPQHF. The variable domain in full, with the rest retrieved from reference TRBV19 and TRBJ1-5, is DGGITQSPKYLFRKEGQNVTLSCEQNLNHDAMYWYRQDPGQGLRLIYYSQIVNDFQKGDIAEGYSVSREKKESFPLTVTSAQKNPTAFYLCASSTRPTGGGGQPQHFGDGTRLSIL.